This section outlines one T cell receptor (beta chain) sequence together with its context. Germline V gene lookup returns CDR1 MNHEY and CDR2 SVGEGT. The junction had 12 bases not matched to a gene; V was cut back by 0 bases and J by 14 bases. This CDR3 comprises 16 residues. Profiled with immunoSEQ multiplex PCR; TCRdb holds only in-frame clones, not every one. The sample gives about 150,000 clones, roughly four fifths of which show up once; 13% to 15% is in the top ten. This entry belongs to a study of blood T cell repertoires in COVID-19. Study in general: Both acute and convalescent COVID-19 samples were obtained from the United States, Italy and Spain.

Material for sequencing was peripheral blood. This sequence originates from a human donor with acute or convalescent COVID-19. The donor label of this sample is uncertain. The chain employs TRBV6-2 or TRBV6-3 and TRBJ1-6; 8 positions agree with TRBD1. CDR3 sequence: CASSYSRTGPTRALHF. CDR3 nucleotides: TGTGCCAGCAGTTACTCTCGGACAGGGCCAACTAGAGCCCTCCACTTT.